The 12 T cell receptor beta chains in this list originate from one sample, sequenced in a study of cytomegalovirus exposure and HLA in healthy donors. Vbeta (60) and Jbeta (13) primers were used in the PCR. The method was immunoSEQ multiplex PCR; TCRdb's version includes in-frame clones alone and lacks a portion of them. The data hold some 150,000 clones, with roughly 81% observed a single time. Material for sequencing was PBMCs. The origin of the receptors is a young woman in good health and CMV-seronegative.

J is TRBJ1-3 and V is TRBV4-2; D is unresolved. The CDR3 spans 16 residues. V was pared by 3 bases and J by 0 bases, with 12 bases between. CDR1 and CDR2 from the germline V gene are LGHNA and YNFKEQ. The CDR3 DNA reads as TGTGCCAGCAGCCAGCCACAGTCACACTCTGGAAACACCATATATTTT. Amino acid sequence: CASSQPQSHSGNTIYF.

The CDR3 protein is CASRLVGPRNYEQYF. The CDR3 bases are TGTGCCAGCAGATTGGTGGGTCCCAGGAACTACGAGCAGTACTTC. The V and J genes are TRBV11-2 and TRBJ2-7, with D unresolved. The CDR3 sequence is 15 residues long. Trimming cost V 6 bases and J 3 bases, with 18 bases left between them. Per germline, CDR1 SGHAT and CDR2 FQNNGV.

The V call is TRBV29-1, the J call TRBJ2-7; 7 nucleotides match TRBD1. V gave up 4 bases and J gave up 0 bases; unmatched junction bases: 3. CDR1 and CDR2 from the germline V gene are SQVTM and ANQGSEA. The CDR3 is 13 residues long. Here the CDR3 DNA reads TGCAGCGTTGGACAGGGCAACTCCTACGAGCAGTACTTC. It translates to CSVGQGNSYEQYF.

The chain couples TRBV13 to TRBJ2-5, with D perhaps TRBD2 (6 bases). The DNA end favors TRBJ2-7, so the J call may be wrong. CDR1 and CDR2 from the germline V gene are PRHDT and FYEKMQ (reference sequence). The CDR3 runs 15 residues. CDR3 DNA sequence: TGTGCCAGCAGCCCCCGTCTAGCGCCCTCCTACGAGCAGTACTTC. This gives the protein CASSPRLAPSYEQYF.

This sequence joins TRBV7-8 and TRBJ2-3, with D possibly being TRBD2 (6 bases). Germline CDR1 is SGHVS and CDR2 is FQNEAQ. V lost 1 base and J 3 bases, leaving 11 bases between the germline ends. This CDR3 contains 15 residues. CDR3: CASSLGSGWTDTQYF. The DNA for the CDR3 is TGTGCCAGCAGCTTAGGGAGCGGGTGGACAGATACGCAGTATTTT.

The CDR3 here is CASTSSGGVEKLFF. The CDR3 DNA is TGTGCCAGCACCTCATCAGGGGGCGTAGAAAAACTGTTTTTT. This rearrangement joins TRBV2 to TRBJ1-4; 8 nucleotides line up with TRBD1. Germline values: CDR1 SNHLY, CDR2 FYNNEI. V lost 7 bases and J lost 8; bases outside the gene matches: 9. The CDR3 covers 14 residues. Complete variable domain (other parts from reference TRBV2 and TRBJ1-4): EPEVTQTPSHQVTQMGQEVILRCVPISNHLYFYWYRQILGQKVEFLVSFYNNEISEKSEIFDDQFSVERPDGSNFTLKIRSTKLEDSAMYFCASTSSGGVEKLFFGSGTQLSVL.

The V and J genes are TRBV4-1 and TRBJ2-1; 9 bases match TRBD2. J gave up 7 bases and V 1 base, and 8 bases lay outside the gene matches. In germline, CDR1 is MGHRA, CDR2 YSYEKL. This CDR3 has 16 residues. CDR3 in amino acids: CASSQVMEREENEQFF. In DNA, the CDR3 is TGCGCCAGCAGCCAAGTAATGGAGCGGGAGGAGAATGAGCAGTTCTTC.

V usage is TRBV19 and J usage is TRBJ2-1, with D perhaps TRBD2 (5 bases). CDR1 LNHDA and CDR2 SQIVND come from the germline V gene (reference sequence). CDR3 length equals 15 residues. V dropped 3 bases and J dropped 4 bases, with 13 bases sitting between them. This CDR3 is CASSIGLAGYNEQFF. The CDR3 nucleotides read TGTGCCAGTAGTATTGGCCTAGCAGGATACAATGAGCAGTTCTTC.

The gene calls are TRBV28 and TRBJ2-7, with 8 bases fitting TRBD2. The CDR3 is 14 residues long. V lost 7 bases to trimming and J lost 0 bases; unmatched junction nucleotides: 5. The germline V gene encodes CDR1 MDHEN and CDR2 SYDVKM. The chain's CDR3 is CASIETSGSYEQYF. CDR3 nucleotide sequence: TGTGCCAGCATCGAAACTAGCGGCTCCTACGAGCAGTACTTC.

The gene calls are TRBV5-5 and TRBJ1-4; D is ambiguous. The ends were cut back, 0 bases at V and 0 bases at J, with 12 bases in the middle. Germline assignment: CDR1 SGHKS and CDR2 YYEKEE (reference sequence). There are 17 residues in the CDR3. The CDR3 region is CASSLARELATNEKLFF. Written as DNA, the CDR3 is TGTGCCAGCAGCTTGGCCAGAGAGCTAGCAACTAATGAAAAACTGTTTTTT.

This clone was detected a few times. The J gene is TRBJ2-7, the V gene TRBV28; D perhaps matches TRBD2 (5 bases). Per the germline V gene, CDR1 is MDHEN and CDR2 is SYDVKM. V was shortened by 3 bases and J by 2 bases, with 11 bases between the two germline ends. This CDR3 region has 14 residues. CDR3: CASSLAGNPYEQYF. CDR3 DNA sequence: TGTGCCAGCAGTTTGGCCGGGAACCCCTACGAGCAGTACTTC.

The chain couples TRBV28 to TRBJ1-5; possibly TRBD1 for D (6 bases). The CDR3 has 14 residues. V lost 3 bases to trimming and J lost 3 bases, with 9 bases between them. Per germline, CDR1 MDHEN and CDR2 SYDVKM. As DNA, the CDR3 is TGTGCCAGCAGTTTGGCAGGGGCCAATCAGCCCCAGCATTTT. This codes for CASSLAGANQPQHF.